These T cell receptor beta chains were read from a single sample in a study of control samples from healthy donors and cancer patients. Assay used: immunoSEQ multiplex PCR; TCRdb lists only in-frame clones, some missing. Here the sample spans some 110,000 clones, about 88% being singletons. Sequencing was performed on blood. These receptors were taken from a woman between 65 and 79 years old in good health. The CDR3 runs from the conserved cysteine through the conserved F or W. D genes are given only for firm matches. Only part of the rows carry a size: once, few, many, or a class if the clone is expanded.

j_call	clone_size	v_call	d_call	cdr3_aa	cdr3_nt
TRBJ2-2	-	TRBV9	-	CASSVVVGGSNTGELFF	TGTGCCAGCAGCGTAGTCGTCGGGGGTTCGAACACCGGGGAGCTGTTTTTT
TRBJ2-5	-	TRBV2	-	CASSVGETQYF	TGTGCCAGCAGTGTTGGGGAGACCCAGTACTTC
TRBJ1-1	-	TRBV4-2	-	CASSQETQDLITEAFF	TGTGCCAGCAGCCAAGAAACGCAGGACCTAATCACTGAAGCTTTCTTT
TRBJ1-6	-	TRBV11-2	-	CASSPLRGIGSPLHF	TGTGCCAGCAGCCCCCTACGGGGGATTGGTTCACCCCTCCACTTT
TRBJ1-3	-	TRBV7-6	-	CASSSGRTISGNTIYF	TGTGCCAGCAGCTCGGGCAGGACCATCTCTGGAAACACCATATATTTT
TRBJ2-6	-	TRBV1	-	CTSSESCLCTSRANVLTF	TGCACCAGCAGTGAAAGTTGTTTGTGCACAAGTCGGGCCAACGTCCTGACTTTC
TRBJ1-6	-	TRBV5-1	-	CASSLTQLDNSPLHF	TGCGCCAGCAGCTTGACACAGCTAGATAATTCACCCCTCCACTTT
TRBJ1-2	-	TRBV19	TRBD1	CASTRQGADYGYTF	TGTGCCAGTACCCGACAGGGGGCGGACTATGGCTACACCTTC
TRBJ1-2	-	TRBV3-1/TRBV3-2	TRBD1	CASSGQGGNYGYTF	TGTGCCAGCAGTGGACAGGGGGGGAACTATGGCTACACCTTC
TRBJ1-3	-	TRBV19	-	CASSIFQGRSGNTIYF	TGTGCCAGTAGTATATTCCAGGGGCGGTCTGGAAACACCATATATTTT
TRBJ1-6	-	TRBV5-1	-	CASSKMESSYNSPLHF	TGCGCCAGCAGCAAAATGGAGAGCTCCTATAATTCACCCCTCCACTTT
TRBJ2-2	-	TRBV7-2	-	CASSVDRTGELFF	TGTGCCAGCAGCGTCGACAGAACCGGGGAGCTGTTTTTT
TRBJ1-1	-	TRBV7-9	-	CASSSQGGNTEAFF	TGTGCCAGCAGCTCTCAGGGCGGGAACACTGAAGCTTTCTTT
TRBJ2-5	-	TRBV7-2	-	CASSSLRGGETQYF	TGTGCCAGCAGCTCGCTTCGAGGGGGAGAGACCCAGTACTTC
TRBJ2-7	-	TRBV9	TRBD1	CASSVTGTEGYEQYF	TGTGCCAGCAGCGTTACCGGGACAGAGGGATACGAGCAGTACTTC
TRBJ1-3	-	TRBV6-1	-	CASSEPGHSGNTIYF	TGTGCCAGCAGTGAGCCAGGCCACTCTGGAAACACCATATATTTT
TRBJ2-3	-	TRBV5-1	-	CASRDQGLGDTQYF	TGCGCCAGCAGGGACCAGGGGCTTGGAGATACGCAGTATTTT
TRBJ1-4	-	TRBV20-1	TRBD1	CSASNSGTGGGGEKLFF	TGCAGTGCTAGTAACTCCGGGACAGGGGGCGGAGGGGAAAAACTGTTTTTT
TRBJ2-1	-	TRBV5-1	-	CASAGDFSYNEQFF	TGCGCCAGCGCTGGGGACTTCTCCTACAATGAGCAGTTCTTC
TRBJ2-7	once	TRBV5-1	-	CASSPRDTTYEQYF	TGCGCCAGCAGCCCCCGGGACACAACTTACGAGCAGTACTTC
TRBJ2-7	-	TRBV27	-	CASSLGTGYYEQYF	TGTGCCAGCAGTTTGGGAACAGGCTATTACGAGCAGTACTTC
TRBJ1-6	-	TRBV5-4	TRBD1	CASSARGLSNSPLHF	TGTGCCAGCAGCGCCAGGGGGCTGAGTAATTCACCCCTCCACTTT
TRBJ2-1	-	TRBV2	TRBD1	CASRPTGTVLYNEQFF	TGTGCCAGCAGACCCACCGGGACAGTTCTCTACAATGAGCAGTTCTTC
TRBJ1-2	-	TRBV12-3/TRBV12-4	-	CASSPDRNYGYTF	TGTGCCAGCAGTCCCGACAGGAATTATGGCTACACCTTC
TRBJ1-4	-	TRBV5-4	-	CASSLRQSEGEKLFF	TGTGCCAGCAGCTTGAGACAGTCGGAAGGAGAAAAACTGTTTTTT
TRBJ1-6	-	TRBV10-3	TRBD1	CAISESSWTGSRGNNSPLHF	TGTGCCATCAGTGAGTCGTCTTGGACAGGGAGTCGGGGTAATAATTCACCCCTCCACTTT
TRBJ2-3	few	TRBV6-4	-	CASSEGLAGDTQYF	TGTGCCAGCAGTGAAGGCCTAGCTGGAGATACGCAGTATTTT
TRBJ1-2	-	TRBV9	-	CASSVTGGSYGYTF	TGTGCCAGCAGCGTAACGGGGGGCTCCTATGGCTACACCTTC
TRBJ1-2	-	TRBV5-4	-	CASSLGQGGYTF	TGTGCCAGCAGCTTGGGGCAGGGTGGCTACACCTTC
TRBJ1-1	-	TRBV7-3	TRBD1	CASARDSLLNTEAFF	TGTGCCAGCGCCCGGGACAGCCTATTGAACACTGAAGCTTTCTTT
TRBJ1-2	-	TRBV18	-	CASSQLDGFYGYTF	TGTGCCAGCTCACAGCTAGACGGATTCTATGGCTACACCTTC
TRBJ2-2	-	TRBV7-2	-	CASSLAGLQSGELFF	TGTGCCAGCAGCTTAGCAGGGCTCCAGTCCGGGGAGCTGTTTTTT
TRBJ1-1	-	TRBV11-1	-	CASSLTGGRTEAFF	TGTGCCAGCAGCTTGACAGGCGGTCGGACTGAAGCTTTCTTT
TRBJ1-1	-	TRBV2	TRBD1	CASRGQGNTEAFF	TGTGCCAGCAGGGGACAGGGCAACACTGAAGCTTTCTTT
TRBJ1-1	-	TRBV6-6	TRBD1	CASSPTGTEAFF	TGTGCCAGCAGCCCGACAGGGACTGAAGCTTTCTTT
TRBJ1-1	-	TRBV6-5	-	CASSYGSPGFTEAFF	TGTGCCAGCAGTTACGGGTCGCCGGGCTTCACTGAAGCTTTCTTT
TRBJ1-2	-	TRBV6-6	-	CASSYSGGTYGYTF	TGTGCCAGCAGTTACTCGGGGGGCACTTATGGCTACACCTTC
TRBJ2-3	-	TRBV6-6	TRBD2	CASGLGLAGARDTQYF	TGTGCCAGCGGCTTAGGACTAGCGGGGGCAAGAGATACGCAGTATTTT
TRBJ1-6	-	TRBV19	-	CASSIGQGNSPLHF	TGTGCCAGTAGTATAGGCCAGGGAAATTCACCCCTCCACTTT
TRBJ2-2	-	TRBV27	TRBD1	CATKGQGNTGELFF	TGTGCCACCAAAGGACAGGGGAACACCGGGGAGCTGTTTTTT
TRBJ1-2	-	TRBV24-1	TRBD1	CATATDRGHGYTF	TGTGCCACCGCCACAGACAGGGGCCATGGCTACACCTTC